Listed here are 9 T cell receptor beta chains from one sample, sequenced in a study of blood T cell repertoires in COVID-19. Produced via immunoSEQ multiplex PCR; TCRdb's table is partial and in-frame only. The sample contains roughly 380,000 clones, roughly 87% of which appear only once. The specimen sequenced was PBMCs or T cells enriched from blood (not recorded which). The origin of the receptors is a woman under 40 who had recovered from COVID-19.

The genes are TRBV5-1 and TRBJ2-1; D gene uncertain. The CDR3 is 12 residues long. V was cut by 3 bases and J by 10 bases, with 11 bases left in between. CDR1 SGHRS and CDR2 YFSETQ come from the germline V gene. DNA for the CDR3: TGCGCCAGCAGCTCGGGTCTACGAGAGCAGTTCTTC. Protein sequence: CASSSGLREQFF.

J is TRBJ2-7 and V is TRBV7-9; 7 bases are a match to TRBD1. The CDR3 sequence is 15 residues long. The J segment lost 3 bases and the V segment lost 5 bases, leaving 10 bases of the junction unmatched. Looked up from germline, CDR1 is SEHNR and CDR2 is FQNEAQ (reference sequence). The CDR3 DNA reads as TGTGCCAGCAGCCCGGGACAGCTAGAATTCTACGAGCAGTACTTC. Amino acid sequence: CASSPGQLEFYEQYF.

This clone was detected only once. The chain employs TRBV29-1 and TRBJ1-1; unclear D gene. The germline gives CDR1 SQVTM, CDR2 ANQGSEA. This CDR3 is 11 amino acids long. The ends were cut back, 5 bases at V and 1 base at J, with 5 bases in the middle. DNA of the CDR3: TGCAGCGTTATCCGGAACACTGAAGCTTTCTTT. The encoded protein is CSVIRNTEAFF.

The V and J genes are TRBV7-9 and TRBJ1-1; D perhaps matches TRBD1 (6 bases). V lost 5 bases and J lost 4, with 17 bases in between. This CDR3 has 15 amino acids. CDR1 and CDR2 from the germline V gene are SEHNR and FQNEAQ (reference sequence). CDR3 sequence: CASSQAGEGGTEAFF. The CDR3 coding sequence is TGTGCCAGCAGCCAGGCGGGGGAAGGGGGCACTGAAGCTTTCTTT.

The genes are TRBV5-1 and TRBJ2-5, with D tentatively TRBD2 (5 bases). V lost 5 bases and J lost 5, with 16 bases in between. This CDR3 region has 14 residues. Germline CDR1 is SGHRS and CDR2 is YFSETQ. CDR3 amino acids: CASSPGTAGETQYF. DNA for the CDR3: TGCGCCAGCAGTCCGGGAACGGCCGGCGAGACCCAGTACTTC.

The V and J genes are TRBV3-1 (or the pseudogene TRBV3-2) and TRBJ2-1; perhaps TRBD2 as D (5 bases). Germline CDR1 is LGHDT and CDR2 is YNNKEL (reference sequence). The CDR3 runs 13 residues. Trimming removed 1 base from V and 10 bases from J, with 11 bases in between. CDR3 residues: CASSQVSSGEQFF. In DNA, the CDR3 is TGTGCCAGCAGCCAAGTGTCGAGCGGCGAGCAGTTCTTC.

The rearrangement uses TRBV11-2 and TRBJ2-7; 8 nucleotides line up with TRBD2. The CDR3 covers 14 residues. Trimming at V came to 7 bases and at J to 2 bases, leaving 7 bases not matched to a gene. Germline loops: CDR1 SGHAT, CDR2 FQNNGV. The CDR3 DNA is TGTGCCAGCACGGGAGGGGCAGGTCCCTACGAGCAGTACTTC. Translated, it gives CASTGGAGPYEQYF.

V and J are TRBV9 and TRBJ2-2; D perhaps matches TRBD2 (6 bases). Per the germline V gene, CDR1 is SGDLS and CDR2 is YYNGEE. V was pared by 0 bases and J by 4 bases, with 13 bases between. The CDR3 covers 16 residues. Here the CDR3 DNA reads TGTGCCAGCAGCGTAGATGGGGGGTTATTCACCGGGGAGCTGTTTTTT. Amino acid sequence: CASSVDGGLFTGELFF.

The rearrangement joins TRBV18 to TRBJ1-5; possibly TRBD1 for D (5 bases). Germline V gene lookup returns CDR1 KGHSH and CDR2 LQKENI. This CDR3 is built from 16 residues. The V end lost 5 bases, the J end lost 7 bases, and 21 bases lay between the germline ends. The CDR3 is CASSAQQGVTVQPQHF. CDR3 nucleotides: TGTGCCAGCTCAGCACAACAAGGGGTTACGGTCCAGCCCCAGCATTTT.